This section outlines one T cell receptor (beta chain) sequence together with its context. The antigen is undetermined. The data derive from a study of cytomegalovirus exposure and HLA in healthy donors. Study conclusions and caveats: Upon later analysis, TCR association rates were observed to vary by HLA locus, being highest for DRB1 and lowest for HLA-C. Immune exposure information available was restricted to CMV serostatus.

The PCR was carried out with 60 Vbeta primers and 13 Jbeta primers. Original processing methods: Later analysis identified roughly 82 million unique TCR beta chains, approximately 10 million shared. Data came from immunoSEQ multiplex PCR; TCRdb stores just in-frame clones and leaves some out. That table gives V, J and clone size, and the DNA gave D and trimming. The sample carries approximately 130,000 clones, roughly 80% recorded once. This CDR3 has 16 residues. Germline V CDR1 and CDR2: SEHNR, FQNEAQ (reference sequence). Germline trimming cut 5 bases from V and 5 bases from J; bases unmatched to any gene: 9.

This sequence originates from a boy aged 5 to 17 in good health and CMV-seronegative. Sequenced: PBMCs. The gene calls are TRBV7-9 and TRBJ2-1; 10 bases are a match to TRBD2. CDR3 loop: CASSPGGGLADNEQFF. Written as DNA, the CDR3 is TGTGCCAGCAGCCCGGGTGGCGGACTAGCGGACAATGAGCAGTTCTTC.